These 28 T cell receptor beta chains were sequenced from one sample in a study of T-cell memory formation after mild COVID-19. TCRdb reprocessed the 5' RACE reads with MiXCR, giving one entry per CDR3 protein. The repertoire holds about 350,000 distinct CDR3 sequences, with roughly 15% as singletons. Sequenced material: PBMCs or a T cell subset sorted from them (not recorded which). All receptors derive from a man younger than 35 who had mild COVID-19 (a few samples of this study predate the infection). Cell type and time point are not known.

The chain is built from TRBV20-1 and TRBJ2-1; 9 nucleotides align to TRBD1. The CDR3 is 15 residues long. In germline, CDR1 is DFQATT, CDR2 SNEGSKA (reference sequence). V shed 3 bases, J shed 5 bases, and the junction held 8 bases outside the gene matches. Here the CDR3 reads CSARPPRTGDNEQFF. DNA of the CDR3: TGCAGTGCTAGGCCCCCGCGGACAGGGGACAATGAGCAGTTCTTC.

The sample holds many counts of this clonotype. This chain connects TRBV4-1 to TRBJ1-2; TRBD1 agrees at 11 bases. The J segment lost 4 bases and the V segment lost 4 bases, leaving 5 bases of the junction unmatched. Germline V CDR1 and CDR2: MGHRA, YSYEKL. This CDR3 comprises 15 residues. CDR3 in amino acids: CASSLRTGGSYGYTF. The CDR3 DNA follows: TGCGCCAGCAGCCTCAGGACAGGGGGCAGCTATGGCTACACCTTC.

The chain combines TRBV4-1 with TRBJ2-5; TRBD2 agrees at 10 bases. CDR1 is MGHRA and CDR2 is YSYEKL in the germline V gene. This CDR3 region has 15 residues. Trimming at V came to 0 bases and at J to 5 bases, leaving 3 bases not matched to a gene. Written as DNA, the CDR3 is TGCGCCAGCAGCCAAGAGGGTAGCGGGGGGGAGACCCAGTACTTC. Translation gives CASSQEGSGGETQYF.

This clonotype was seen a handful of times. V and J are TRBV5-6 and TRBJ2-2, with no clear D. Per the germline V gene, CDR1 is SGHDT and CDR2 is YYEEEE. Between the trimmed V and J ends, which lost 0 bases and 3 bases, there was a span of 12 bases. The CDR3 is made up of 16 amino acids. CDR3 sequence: CASSLAALEDTGELFF. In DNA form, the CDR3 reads TGTGCCAGCAGCTTGGCTGCGCTTGAGGACACCGGGGAGCTGTTTTTT.

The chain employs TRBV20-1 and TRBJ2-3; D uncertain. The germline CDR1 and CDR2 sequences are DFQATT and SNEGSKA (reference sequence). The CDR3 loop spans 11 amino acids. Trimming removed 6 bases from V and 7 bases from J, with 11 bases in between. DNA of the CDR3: TGCAGTGCCTGGGTGGGAAATACGCAGTATTTT. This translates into CSAWVGNTQYF.

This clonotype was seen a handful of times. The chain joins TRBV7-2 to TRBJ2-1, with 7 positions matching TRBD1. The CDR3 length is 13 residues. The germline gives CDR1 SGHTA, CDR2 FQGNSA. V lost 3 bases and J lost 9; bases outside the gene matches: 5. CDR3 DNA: TGTGCCAGCAGCTTTGGACAGGTCGGTGAGCAGTTCTTC. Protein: CASSFGQVGEQFF.

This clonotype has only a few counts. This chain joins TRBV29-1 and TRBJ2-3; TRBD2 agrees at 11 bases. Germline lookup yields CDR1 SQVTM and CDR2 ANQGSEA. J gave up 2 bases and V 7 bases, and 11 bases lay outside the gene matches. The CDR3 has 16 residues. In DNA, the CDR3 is TGCAGCGCCCTACGACTAGCGGGGCGAGTCACAGATACGCAGTATTTT. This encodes CSALRLAGRVTDTQYF.

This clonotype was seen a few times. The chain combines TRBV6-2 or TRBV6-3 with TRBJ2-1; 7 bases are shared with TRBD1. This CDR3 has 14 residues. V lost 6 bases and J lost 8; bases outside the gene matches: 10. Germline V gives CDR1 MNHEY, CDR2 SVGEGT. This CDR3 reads CASSRPKGAHEQFF. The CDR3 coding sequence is TGTGCCAGCAGCCGCCCTAAGGGGGCCCATGAGCAGTTCTTC.

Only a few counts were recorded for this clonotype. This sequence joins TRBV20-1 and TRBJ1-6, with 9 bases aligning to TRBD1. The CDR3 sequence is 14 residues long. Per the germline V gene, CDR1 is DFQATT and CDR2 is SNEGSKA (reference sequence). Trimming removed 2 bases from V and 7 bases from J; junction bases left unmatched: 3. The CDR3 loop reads CSARTDRGNSPLHF. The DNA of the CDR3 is TGCAGTGCTAGAACCGACAGGGGGAATTCACCCCTCCACTTT.

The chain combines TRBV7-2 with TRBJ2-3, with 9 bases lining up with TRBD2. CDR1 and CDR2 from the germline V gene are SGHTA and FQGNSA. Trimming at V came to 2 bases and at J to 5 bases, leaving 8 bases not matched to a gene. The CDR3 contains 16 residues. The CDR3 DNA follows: TGTGCCAGCAGCTTATTTGCGGGGGGGCAAGTAGATACGCAGTATTTT. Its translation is CASSLFAGGQVDTQYF.

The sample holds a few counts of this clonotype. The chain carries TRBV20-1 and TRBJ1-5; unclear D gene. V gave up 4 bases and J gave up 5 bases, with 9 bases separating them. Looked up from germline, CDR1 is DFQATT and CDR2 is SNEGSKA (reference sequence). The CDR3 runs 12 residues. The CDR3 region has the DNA TGCAGTGCTATAGGTGGGGATCAGCCCCAGCATTTT. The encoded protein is CSAIGGDQPQHF.

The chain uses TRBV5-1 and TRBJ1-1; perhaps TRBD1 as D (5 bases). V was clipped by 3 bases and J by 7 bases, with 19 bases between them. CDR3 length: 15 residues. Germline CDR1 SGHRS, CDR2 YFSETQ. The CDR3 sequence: CASSSAEGQAYEAFF. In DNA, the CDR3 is TGCGCCAGCAGCTCTGCGGAGGGGCAGGCGTATGAAGCTTTCTTT.

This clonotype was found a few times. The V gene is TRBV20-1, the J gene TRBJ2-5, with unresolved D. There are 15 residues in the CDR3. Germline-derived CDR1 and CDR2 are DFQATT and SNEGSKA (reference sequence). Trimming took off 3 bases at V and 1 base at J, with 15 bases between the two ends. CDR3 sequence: CSASPWVGSQETQYF. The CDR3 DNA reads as TGCAGTGCTAGCCCCTGGGTTGGTAGCCAAGAGACCCAGTACTTC.

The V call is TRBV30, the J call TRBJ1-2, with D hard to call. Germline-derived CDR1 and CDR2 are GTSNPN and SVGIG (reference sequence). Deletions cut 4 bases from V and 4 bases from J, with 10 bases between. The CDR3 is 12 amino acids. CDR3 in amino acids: CAWNRRIYGYTF. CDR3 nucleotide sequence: TGTGCCTGGAATCGGCGCATCTATGGCTACACCTTC.

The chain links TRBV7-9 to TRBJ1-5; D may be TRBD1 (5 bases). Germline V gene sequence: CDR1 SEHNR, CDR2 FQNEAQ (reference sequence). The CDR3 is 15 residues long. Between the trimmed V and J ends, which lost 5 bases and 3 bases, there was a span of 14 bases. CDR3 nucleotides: TGTGCCAGCAGCCCAACTAAGGGACCCAATCAGCCCCAGCATTTT. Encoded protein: CASSPTKGPNQPQHF.

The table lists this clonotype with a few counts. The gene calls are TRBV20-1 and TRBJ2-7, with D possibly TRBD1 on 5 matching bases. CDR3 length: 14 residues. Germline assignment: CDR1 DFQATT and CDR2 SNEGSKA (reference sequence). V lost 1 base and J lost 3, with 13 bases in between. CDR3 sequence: CSARGGQENYEQYF. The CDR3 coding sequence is TGCAGTGCTAGAGGGGGCCAGGAGAACTACGAGCAGTACTTC.

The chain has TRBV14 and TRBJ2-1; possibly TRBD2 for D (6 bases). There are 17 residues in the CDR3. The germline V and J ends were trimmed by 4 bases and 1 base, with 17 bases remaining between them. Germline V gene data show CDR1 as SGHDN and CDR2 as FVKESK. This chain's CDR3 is CASSPAPGLPSYNEQFF. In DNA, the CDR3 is TGTGCCAGCAGCCCGGCTCCGGGACTCCCTTCCTACAATGAGCAGTTCTTC.

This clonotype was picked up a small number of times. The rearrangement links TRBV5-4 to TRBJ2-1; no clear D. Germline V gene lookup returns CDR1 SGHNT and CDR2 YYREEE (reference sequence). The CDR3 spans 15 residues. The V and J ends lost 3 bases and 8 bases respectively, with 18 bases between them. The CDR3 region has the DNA TGTGCCAGCAGCTCCTACCGGGTCGGAAGCGATGAGCAGTTCTTC. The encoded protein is CASSSYRVGSDEQFF. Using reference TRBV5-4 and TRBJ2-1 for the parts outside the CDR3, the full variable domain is ETGVTQSPTHLIKTRGQQVTLRCSSQSGHNTVSWYQQALGQGPQFIFQYYREEENGRGNFPPRFSGLQFPNYSSELNVNALELDDSALYLCASSSYRVGSDEQFFGPGTRLTVL.

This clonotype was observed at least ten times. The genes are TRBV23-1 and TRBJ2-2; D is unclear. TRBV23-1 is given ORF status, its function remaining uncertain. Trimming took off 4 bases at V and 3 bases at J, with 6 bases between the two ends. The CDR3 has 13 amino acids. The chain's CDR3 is CASSRCHTGELFF. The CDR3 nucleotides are TGCGCCAGCAGTCGGTGTCACACCGGGGAGCTGTTTTTT.

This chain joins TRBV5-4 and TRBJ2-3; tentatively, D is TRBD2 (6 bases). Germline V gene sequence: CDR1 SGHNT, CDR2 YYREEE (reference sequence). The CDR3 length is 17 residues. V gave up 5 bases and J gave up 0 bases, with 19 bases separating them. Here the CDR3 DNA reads TGTGCCAGCAGTCGGACTACGCGGGCGGCTAGCACAGATACGCAGTATTTT. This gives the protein CASSRTTRAASTDTQYF.

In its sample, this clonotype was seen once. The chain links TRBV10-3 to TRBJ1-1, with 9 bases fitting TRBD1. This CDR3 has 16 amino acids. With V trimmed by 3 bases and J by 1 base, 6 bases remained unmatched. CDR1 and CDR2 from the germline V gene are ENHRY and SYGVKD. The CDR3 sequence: CAISERGGQGNTEAFF. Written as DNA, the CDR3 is TGTGCCATCAGTGAAAGGGGGGGACAGGGGAACACTGAAGCTTTCTTT.

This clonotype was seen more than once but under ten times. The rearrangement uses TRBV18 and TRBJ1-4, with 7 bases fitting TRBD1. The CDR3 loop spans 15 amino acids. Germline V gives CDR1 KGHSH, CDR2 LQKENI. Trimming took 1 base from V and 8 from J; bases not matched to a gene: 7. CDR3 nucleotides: TGTGCCAGCTCACCACGGGCAGGAGGGGGCGAAAAACTGTTTTTT. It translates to CASSPRAGGGEKLFF.

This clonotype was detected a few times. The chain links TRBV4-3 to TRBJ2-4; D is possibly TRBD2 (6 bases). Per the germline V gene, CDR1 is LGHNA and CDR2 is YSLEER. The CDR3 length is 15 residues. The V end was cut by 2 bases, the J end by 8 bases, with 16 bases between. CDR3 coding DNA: TGCGCCAGCAGCCAACTAGCGATGGGTTGGGACATTCAGTACTTC. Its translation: CASSQLAMGWDIQYF.

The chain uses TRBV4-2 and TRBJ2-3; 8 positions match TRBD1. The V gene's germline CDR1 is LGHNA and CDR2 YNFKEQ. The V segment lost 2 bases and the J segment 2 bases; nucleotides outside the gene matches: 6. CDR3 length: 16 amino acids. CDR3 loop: CASSQTTGAYTDTQYF. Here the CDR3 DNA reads TGTGCCAGCAGCCAAACGACAGGGGCTTACACAGATACGCAGTATTTT.

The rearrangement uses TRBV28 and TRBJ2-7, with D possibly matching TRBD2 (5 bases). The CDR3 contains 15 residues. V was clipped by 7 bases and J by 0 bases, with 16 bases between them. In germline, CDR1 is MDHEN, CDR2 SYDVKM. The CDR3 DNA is TGTGCCAGCACGGATGGACTGGGCGGCTCCTACGAGCAGTACGTC. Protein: CASTDGLGGSYEQYV.

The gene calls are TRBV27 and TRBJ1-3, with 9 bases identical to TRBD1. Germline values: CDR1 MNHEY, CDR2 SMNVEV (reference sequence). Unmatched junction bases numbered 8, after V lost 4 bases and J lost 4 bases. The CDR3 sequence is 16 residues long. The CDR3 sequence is CASSSLQGARGNTIYF. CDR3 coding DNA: TGTGCCAGCAGTTCGTTACAGGGGGCGCGAGGAAACACCATATATTTT.

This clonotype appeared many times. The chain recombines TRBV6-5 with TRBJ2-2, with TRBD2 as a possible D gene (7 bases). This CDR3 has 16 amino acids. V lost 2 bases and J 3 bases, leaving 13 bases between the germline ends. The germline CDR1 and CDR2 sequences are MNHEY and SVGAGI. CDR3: CASSYEGGADTGELFF. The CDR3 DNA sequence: TGTGCCAGCAGTTACGAGGGGGGGGCCGACACCGGGGAGCTGTTTTTT.

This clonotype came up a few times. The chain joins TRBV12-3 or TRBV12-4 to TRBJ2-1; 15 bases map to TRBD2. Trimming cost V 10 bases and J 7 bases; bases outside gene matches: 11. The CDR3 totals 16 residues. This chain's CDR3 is CATGLAGGHRGNEQFF. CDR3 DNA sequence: TGTGCCACTGGACTAGCGGGGGGGCATCGAGGGAATGAGCAGTTCTTC.